A single count supports the clone carrying this TCR beta chain. The antigen is not known. The data were taken from a study of graft-versus-host responses after intestinal transplantation. The method was immunoSEQ multiplex PCR; TCRdb's version includes in-frame clones alone and lacks a portion of them. The sample has tens of thousands of clones, around 89% seen once; the top ten hold around 0.6%. The CDR3 is 13 residues long. The germline V gene encodes CDR1 SQVTM and CDR2 ANQGSEA. Between the trimmed V and J ends, which lost 4 bases and 3 bases, there was a span of 13 bases. Study results and caveats: Recipient marrow held GvH clones, some first seen in ileum or blood.

The source of this sequence is a human donor who was the organ donor for an intestinal transplant. Sequencing used unstimulated CD4+ T cells sorted from spleen or lymph node cells, obtained before transplant. The rearrangement links TRBV29-1 to TRBJ2-7, with D possibly being TRBD1 (6 bases). The CDR3 DNA follows: TGCAGCGTTGGGACAGTCGGTCACTACGAGCAGTACTTC. Protein: CSVGTVGHYEQYF.